The T cell receptor beta chain described here comes from a study of Ad26.COV2.S vaccination and SARS-CoV-2 variants (dated by TCRdb to about 2021). Study-level background: Donors in the vaccine arm were drawn from COV1001, a multicentre, randomized, double-blind, placebo-controlled phase I-IIa trial testing Ad26.COV2.S in healthy adults. Ad26.COV2.S was given intramuscularly at 5x10^10 or 1x10^11 viral particles, as a single shot or as two shots 56 days apart. Trial participants were randomized into five groups of five: low-dose or high-dose Ad26.COV2.S given once or twice, or placebo on both occasions. A total of some 30 samples were included in the TCR-sequenced set, comprising roughly 20 Ad26.COV2.S vaccine recipients, 5 placebo recipients and 8 SARS-CoV-2 convalescent individuals. TCRbeta repertoire sequencing served as the tool for gauging how specific and how broad the SARS-CoV-2-reactive T cell receptors were following Ad26.COV2.S vaccination. Investigators did not know the trial group allocation while performing experiments and assessing outcomes. Points the paper makes about the study in general: After vaccination, substantial breadth of spike-specific CD8+ and CD4+ T cell responses was reported. Ad26.COV2.S recipients had higher spike-specific TCR breadth than placebo recipients (P = 0.0014). Non-spike TCR breadth was comparable between vaccine and placebo recipients, consistent with the vaccine containing only spike. According to the authors, total T cell responses may have been underestimated by the TCR breadth and depth analyses. The study lacked the statistical power to compare responses across vaccine doses or regimens.

Details on this clone: Its antigen is still unknown. Nothing much larger sits one base from this clone, and base qualities are not available.

According to the study, the label for this sample's treatment or condition signals: around 19 received Ad26.COV2.S at low or high dose, single or two shots; 5 received placebo; per-sample allocation not given. For vaccine and placebo recipients, repertoires were sequenced using samples collected on day 63 after the first injection. Between 29 July and 7 August 2020, Cohort 1b enrolled 25 adults aged 18-55 years at one site in Boston, USA. Ad26.COV2.S consisted of a replication-incompetent adenovirus type 26 vector by which a prefusion-stabilized SARS-CoV-2 spike protein from the original Wuhan strain was expressed. The immunoSEQ Assay was the method used to sequence TCRbeta CDR3 regions. After extraction, genomic DNA underwent amplification by bias-controlled multiplex PCR, followed by high-throughput sequencing. Concerning the study's data processing: To quantify the absolute abundance of each unique TCRbeta CDR3 region, sequences were collapsed and filtered. T cell fraction was estimated by normalization of TCRbeta template counts to usable DNA, with usable DNA being measured through amplification of reference genes present in all nucleated cells. Repertoire TCRs were annotated as SARS-CoV-2-specific when V gene, CDR3 amino acid sequence and J gene were exactly matched to a known reactive TCR set. The reference SARS-CoV-2 TCR set was obtained from MIRA and was filtered for enrichment in COVID-19-positive ImmuneCODE repertoires, whereby public or cross-reactive TCRs were removed. Using the MIRA antigens, annotated TCRs were further analysed by specific ORF or by position within an ORF. Breadth was defined as the number of annotated unique rearrangements divided by the total number of unique productive rearrangements, and depth was defined as the summed frequency of the annotated unique rearrangements. Group comparisons of TCR breadth used two-sided Wilcoxon rank-sum tests. TCRdb's version of the immuneACCESS table is confined to in-frame rearrangements and falls short of the full clone set. An unresolved V gene accounts for under half of the shortfall where checked; the remainder is of unknown origin. That table gives V, J and clone size, and the DNA gave D and trimming. The sample data list around 450,000 clones, and about 92% of these were observed just once. Around 4.5% of the sample is in the top ten clones.

Including cysteine and phenylalanine, the CDR3 has 13 amino acids. Just the 39-base CDR3 DNA is kept, in frame starting at base 1. CDR1 and CDR2 were assigned from the germline V gene as SGHVS and FQNEAQ. Relative to germline, V is 4 bases shorter and J is 0 bases shorter, with 3 bases between their ends. Here the chain combines TRBV7-8 and TRBJ2-2, with no confidently assigned D gene. This sequence originates from a person between 18 and 59 years old who received the Ad26.COV2.S COVID-19 vaccine or a placebo. Source: peripheral blood, taken in a trial of Ad26.COV2.S vaccine versus placebo. At the DNA level, the sequence is TGTGCCAGCAGCTCCTCGAACACCGGGGAGCTGTTTTTT. Its protein reads: CASSSSNTGELFF.